This TCR beta chain was identified in a study of CD8 T cells in Susac syndrome. RNA was extracted with the RNeasy kit, and a quantity of roughly 0.5 to 1 ug was reverse transcribed using random hexamers. The method of amplification for TCR beta CDR3 was immunoSEQ multiplex PCR, covering 54 Vbeta and 13 Jbeta. TCRdb processed the immunoSEQ multiplex PCR reads anew with MiXCR; each CDR3 protein has one entry. The sample includes under 110,000 distinct CDR3 sequences, roughly 94% seen only once; the top ten take 0.41%. In contrast to the negatively isolated CD8+ and CD4+ T cells, TEMRA cells were FACS-enriched. Trimming shortened V by 5 bases and J by 2 bases, and 7 bases separated the two germline ends. The CDR3 extends over 12 amino acids. CDR1 and CDR2 from the germline V gene are SGHTA and FQGNSA.

The receptor's source is a human donor with Susac syndrome. The chain uses TRBV7-2 and TRBJ2-7; D is ambiguous. Material: CD8+ T cells from PBMCs. The CDR3 region has the DNA TGTGCCAGCAGCCAGGAACCCTACGAGCAGTACTTC. As protein: CASSQEPYEQYF.